The present entry profiles one TCR beta chain with its context. Assay used: immunoSEQ multiplex PCR; TCRdb lists only in-frame clones, some missing. The table includes fewer than 90,000 clones, 72% detected once. Germline CDR1 reads LNHDA; CDR2 reads SQIVND (reference sequence). V gave up 3 bases and J gave up 4 bases; unmatched junction bases: 6. This CDR3 is built from 15 residues. The data stem from a study of blood T cell repertoires in COVID-19. The source material was peripheral blood. This receptor was obtained from an elderly woman with acute or convalescent COVID-19. The chain is built from TRBV19 and TRBJ2-1; 7 bases agree with TRBD1. In nucleotides, the CDR3 is TGTGCCAGTAGTATGTCGGACAGGCTATACAATGAGCAGTTCTTC. Its translation is CASSMSDRLYNEQFF.